This T cell receptor beta chain stems from a study of T-cell memory formation after mild COVID-19. The wider study: Clusters were largely donor specific.

TCRdb itself ran the 5' RACE reads through MiXCR, one entry per CDR3 protein. Of 250,000 to 300,000 distinct CDR3 sequences in the sample, roughly 18% were seen once. This TCR was sampled from a man aged 18-30 years who had mild COVID-19 (a few samples of this study predate the infection). Cell type and time point are not known. The source material was PBMCs or a T cell subset sorted from them (not recorded which).

The CDR3 spells CASSRSGQRIYEQYV. In nucleotides, the CDR3 is TGCGCCAGCAGTCGATCGGGACAGCGGATCTACGAGCAGTACGTC. V usage is TRBV23-1 and J usage is TRBJ2-7, with 7 bases identical to TRBD1. TRBV23-1 belongs to the ORF category, with a function that is uncertain. V lost 4 bases to trimming and J lost 3 bases; unmatched junction nucleotides: 9. This CDR3 has 15 residues.